The next 10 T cell receptor beta chains were all read from a single sample in a study of post-analysis software for immune sequencing data. Study-level points and caveats: Several TRBV segments were more frequent in patients than controls; TRBV5-6, TRBV5-1 and TRBV20-1 belonged to this group.

Their recognized antigens are unknown. Included in the TCR beta cDNA libraries were unique molecular identifiers. In TCRdb, the PCR reads were re-called with MiXCR into one record per CDR3 protein. Among hundreds of thousands of distinct CDR3 sequences, 25% to 30% were seen once, and the ten largest hold more than 0.55%. The sequenced sample consisted of blood. These TCRs come from a girl aged 10 to 17 with multiple sclerosis.

This clonotype was seen a few times. The chain uses TRBV15 and TRBJ1-5, with 7 nucleotides matching TRBD1. The CDR3 runs to 16 residues. After removal of 1 base from V and 6 bases from J, the junction contained 9 bases not matched to a gene. Germline V lookup: CDR1 LNHNV, CDR2 YYDKDF (reference sequence). The CDR3 region is CATSRGDRASGQPQHF. The CDR3 coding sequence is TGTGCCACCAGCAGAGGAGACAGGGCCTCGGGTCAGCCCCAGCATTTT.

This clonotype has only a few counts. V and J are TRBV28 and TRBJ2-5; no clear D. Germline-derived CDR1 and CDR2 are MDHEN and SYDVKM. V lost 6 bases to trimming and J lost 4 bases, with 12 bases between them. This CDR3 spans 13 amino acids. The CDR3 DNA sequence: TGTGCCAGCAGACGGACGGCCCGAGAGACCCAGTACTTC. Its translation: CASRRTARETQYF. The complete variable domain, with remaining parts taken from reference TRBV28 and TRBJ2-5, reads DVKVTQSSRYLVKRTGEKVFLECVQDMDHENMFWYRQDPGLGLRLIYFSYDVKMKEKGDIPEGYSVSREKKERFSLILESASTNQTSMYLCASRRTARETQYFGPGTRLLVL.

The chain has TRBV12-3 or TRBV12-4 and TRBJ2-1; TRBD2 agrees at 9 bases. The trim removed 5 bases at V and 7 bases at J, leaving 6 bases unmatched. The CDR3 sequence is 14 residues long. CDR3 coding DNA: TGTGCCAGCAGTATCGGGACTAGCAAGAATGAGCAGTTCTTC. Translation: CASSIGTSKNEQFF.

The chain uses TRBV3-1 and TRBJ2-1; TRBD2 agrees at 11 bases. The CDR3 is 17 amino acids. J was trimmed by 4 bases and V by 1 base; bases with no gene match: 6. The germline V gene encodes CDR1 LGHDT and CDR2 YNNKEL (reference sequence). CDR3 loop: CASSQGPTSGAYNEQFF. CDR3 coding DNA: TGTGCCAGCAGCCAAGGCCCGACTAGCGGGGCGTACAATGAGCAGTTCTTC.

This chain joins TRBV27 and TRBJ2-7; 10 positions match TRBD2. Germline V CDR1 and CDR2: MNHEY, SMNVEV (reference sequence). The CDR3 has 15 residues. V lost 5 bases to trimming and J lost 3 bases; unmatched junction nucleotides: 7. In DNA, the CDR3 is TGTGCCAGCAGTCCCCGACTAGCGGGCTACTACGAGCAGTACTTC. The encoded protein is CASSPRLAGYYEQYF.

This chain links TRBV5-1 with TRBJ2-4; 7 nucleotides match TRBD2. Germline lookup yields CDR1 SGHRS and CDR2 YFSETQ. V was pared by 4 bases and J by 9 bases, with 7 bases of the junction left unmatched. The CDR3 extends over 13 amino acids. CDR3 amino acids: CASSMGGMGIQYF. Here the CDR3 DNA reads TGCGCCAGCAGCATGGGGGGGATGGGCATTCAGTACTTC.

This clonotype was counted ten times or more. V and J are TRBV27 and TRBJ2-3; TRBD1 is a possible D gene (5 bases). CDR1 is MNHEY and CDR2 is SMNVEV in the germline V gene (reference sequence). CDR3 length equals 12 residues. The germline V and J ends were trimmed by 5 bases and 6 bases, with 9 bases remaining between them. This chain's CDR3 is CASSPPGDTQYF. The CDR3 coding sequence is TGTGCCAGCAGTCCCCCAGGGGATACGCAGTATTTT.

This sequence joins TRBV7-2 and TRBJ2-3; tentatively, D is TRBD2 (5 bases). Germline assignment: CDR1 SGHTA and CDR2 FQGNSA. The CDR3 runs to 13 residues. V was shortened by 5 bases and J by 7 bases, with 13 bases between the two germline ends. CDR3 region: CASSNLRGNTQYF. The CDR3 DNA is TGTGCCAGCAGCAACCTCCGGGGAAATACGCAGTATTTT. Filled out from reference TRBV7-2 and TRBJ2-3, the complete variable domain reads GAGVSQSPSNKVTEKGKDVELRCDPISGHTALYWYRQSLGQGLEFLIYFQGNSAPDKSGLPSDRFSAERTGGSVSTLTIQRTQQEDSAVYLCASSNLRGNTQYFGPGTRLTVL.

This chain joins TRBV28 and TRBJ2-4, with TRBD2 matching 10 bases. The V segment lost 5 bases and the J segment 6 bases; nucleotides outside the gene matches: 13. CDR1 is MDHEN, CDR2 SYDVKM, per germline. The CDR3 length is 17 residues. DNA of the CDR3: TGTGCCAGCAGTGGGACTAGCGATGTCGTGGTGGGAAACATTCAGTACTTC. Amino acid sequence: CASSGTSDVVVGNIQYF.

In this sample, this clonotype turned up a few times. The chain links TRBV7-2 to TRBJ2-7; D ambiguous. Trimming took 5 bases from V and 4 from J, leaving 18 bases between them. The CDR3 covers 15 residues. Germline loops: CDR1 SGHTA, CDR2 FQGNSA. The CDR3, as DNA: TGTGCCAGCAGCCCACGTCTTGCCCGGGCATACGAGCAGTACTTC. Protein product: CASSPRLARAYEQYF.